Listed below are T cell receptor beta chains from one sample, sequenced in a study of cytomegalovirus exposure and HLA in healthy donors. Data came from immunoSEQ multiplex PCR; TCRdb stores just in-frame clones and leaves some out. In the table there are about 130,000 clones, about 74% of which are singletons. What was sequenced was PBMCs. These TCRs come from a man in his thirties or forties in good health and CMV-seronegative. The CDR3 runs from the conserved cysteine through the conserved F or W. A D gene is named only where the DNA matches it firmly. Clone size appears in some rows only: once, few, many, or a class for an expanded clone.

J gene,V gene,D gene,clone size,CDR3 protein,CDR3 DNA
TRBJ2-7,TRBV30,TRBD1,NA,CAWSRGTGGGYEQYF,TGTGCCTGGAGCCGCGGGACAGGGGGCGGTTACGAGCAGTACTTC
TRBJ1-2,TRBV21-1,NA,NA,CASTTGDRGCPNYGYTF,TGTGCCAGCACCACAGGGGACAGGGGGTGTCCTAACTATGGCTACACCTTC
TRBJ2-3,TRBV5-1,NA,NA,CASSSGASRADTQYF,TGCGCCAGCAGCTCTGGTGCTTCCCGGGCAGATACGCAGTATTTT
TRBJ2-1,TRBV28,NA,NA,CASSAHPVERFYNEQFF,TGTGCCAGCAGTGCCCACCCGGTGGAGCGGTTCTACAATGAGCAGTTCTTC
TRBJ1-3,TRBV30,TRBD1,NA,CAWTQGAPGNTIYF,TGTGCCTGGACGCAGGGGGCGCCGGGAAACACCATATATTTT
TRBJ1-1,TRBV7-9,NA,NA,CASSLAIDREAFF,TGTGCCAGCAGCTTAGCCATTGACAGAGAAGCTTTCTTT
TRBJ2-3,TRBV5-1,NA,NA,CASSEQGSDTQYF,TGCGCCAGCAGCGAACAGGGCTCCGATACGCAGTATTTT
TRBJ2-1,TRBV2,TRBD1,NA,CASSRGQYFNNEQFF,TGTGCCAGCAGTCGGGGACAGTATTTCAACAATGAGCAGTTCTTC
TRBJ2-1,TRBV6-5,NA,NA,CASSYSAGYNEQFF,TGTGCCAGCAGTTACTCGGCAGGCTACAATGAGCAGTTCTTC
TRBJ2-1,TRBV5-5,TRBD1,NA,CASSSTDRGPKDEQFF,TGTGCCAGCAGCTCAACGGACAGGGGGCCGAAGGATGAGCAGTTCTTC
TRBJ2-7,TRBV6-5,NA,NA,CASSLGSRRSYEQYF,TGTGCCAGCAGTTTGGGCTCCAGGAGGTCCTACGAGCAGTACTTC
TRBJ1-5,TRBV27,TRBD1,NA,CASSLGGGEAANQPQHF,TGTGCCAGCAGTTTAGGAGGGGGCGAAGCTGCCAATCAGCCCCAGCATTTT
TRBJ2-3,TRBV5-5,NA,NA,CASSFQGTDTQYF,TGTGCCAGCAGCTTTCAGGGCACAGATACGCAGTATTTT
TRBJ1-5,TRBV4-1,NA,NA,CASSLRTVNQPQHF,TGCGCCAGCAGCTTACGGACAGTGAATCAGCCCCAGCATTTT
TRBJ2-7,TRBV15,TRBD2,few,CATSREAGGFYEQYF,TGTGCCACCAGCAGAGAAGCGGGAGGGTTCTACGAGCAGTACTTC
TRBJ1-2,TRBV7-9,NA,NA,CASSLSLGHAYGYTF,TGTGCCAGCAGCTTAAGTCTGGGGCATGCCTATGGCTACACCTTC
TRBJ1-5,TRBV19,NA,NA,CASSGSVGEDRQPQHF,TGTGCCAGTAGTGGCAGCGTGGGGGAGGATCGTCAGCCCCAGCATTTT
TRBJ1-5,TRBV27,NA,NA,CASSIGGVGQPQHF,TGTGCCAGCAGTATCGGGGGGGTTGGTCAGCCCCAGCATTTT
TRBJ1-5,TRBV10-3,TRBD1,few,CAISGQGLLQPQHF,TGTGCCATCAGTGGACAGGGTCTTTTGCAGCCCCAGCATTTT
TRBJ2-2,TRBV10-3,NA,few,CAISQDSNTGELFF,TGTGCCATCAGTCAAGACAGCAACACCGGGGAGCTGTTTTTT
TRBJ2-1,TRBV11-2,NA,NA,CASSLGASSYNEQFF,TGTGCCAGCAGCTTAGGGGCAAGCTCCTACAATGAGCAGTTCTTC
TRBJ2-7,TRBV2,NA,NA,CASSDGGTYEQYF,TGTGCCAGCAGTGACGGCGGGACCTACGAGCAGTACTTC
TRBJ1-1,TRBV6-5,NA,NA,CASSRQVGHTEAFF,TGTGCCAGCAGCCGACAGGTCGGCCACACTGAAGCTTTCTTT
TRBJ2-1,TRBV19,NA,NA,CASSTYRTGEQFF,TGTGCCAGTAGTACATACCGGACGGGGGAGCAGTTCTTC
TRBJ2-7,TRBV5-1,NA,NA,CASSLDFYEQYF,TGCGCCAGCAGCTTGGACTTCTACGAGCAGTACTTC
TRBJ2-7,TRBV19,NA,NA,CASRSSSAGQIYEQYF,TGTGCCAGTAGGAGCAGCTCCGCGGGACAGATCTACGAGCAGTACTTC
TRBJ2-3,TRBV19,TRBD2,NA,CASRGLTSGLTDTQYF,TGTGCCAGTAGGGGATTGACTAGCGGACTCACAGATACGCAGTATTTT
TRBJ2-1,TRBV10-3,TRBD1,NA,CAISAGTGGSYNEQFF,TGTGCCATCAGTGCCGGGACAGGGGGCTCCTACAATGAGCAGTTCTTC
TRBJ2-2,TRBV6-5,NA,NA,CASSYASGGELFF,TGTGCCAGCAGTTACGCGAGTGGCGGGGAGCTGTTTTTT
TRBJ2-3,TRBV6-1,TRBD1,NA,CASSEGQGIDTQYF,TGTGCCAGCAGTGAAGGACAGGGGATAGATACGCAGTATTTT
TRBJ2-7,TRBV30,NA,once,CAWSVLGGEAYEQYF,TGTGCCTGGAGTGTACTGGGTGGCGAAGCGTACGAGCAGTACTTC
TRBJ1-4,TRBV27,TRBD1,NA,CASSFSGGGEKLFF,TGTGCCAGCAGTTTCTCAGGGGGAGGCGAAAAACTGTTTTTT
TRBJ2-7,TRBV9,TRBD2,NA,CASSVAPTSGSLPYEQYF,TGTGCCAGCAGCGTAGCTCCGACTAGCGGGAGCTTGCCCTACGAGCAGTACTTC
TRBJ1-1,TRBV6-5,NA,NA,CASSYYGDTEAFF,TGTGCCAGCAGTTACTACGGGGACACTGAAGCTTTCTTT
TRBJ2-2,TRBV28,TRBD2,NA,CASIPGGDSWMGTGELFF,TGTGCCAGCATTCCGGGGGGGGACTCGTGGATGGGCACCGGGGAGCTGTTTTTT
TRBJ1-1,TRBV19,TRBD1,NA,CASSPQGMNTEAFF,TGTGCCAGTAGCCCACAGGGGATGAACACTGAAGCTTTCTTT
TRBJ2-7,TRBV9,TRBD2,NA,CASSVDPSGDSAQYF,TGTGCCAGCAGCGTAGACCCTAGCGGGGATAGTGCGCAGTACTTC
TRBJ2-5,TRBV10-2,TRBD2,NA,CASTSLAGGETQYF,TGCGCCAGCACCTCACTAGCGGGAGGAGAGACCCAGTACTTC
TRBJ1-3,TRBV28,TRBD1,NA,CASRDLGQGAGNTIYF,TGTGCCAGCAGGGACCTCGGACAGGGCGCAGGAAACACCATATATTTT
TRBJ1-1,TRBV2,NA,NA,CASSRQDLNTEAFF,TGTGCCAGCAGCCGACAGGATTTGAACACTGAAGCTTTCTTT
TRBJ2-1,TRBV28,TRBD1,NA,CASSGPGQGFHNEQFF,TGTGCCAGCAGTGGGCCGGGACAGGGTTTCCACAATGAGCAGTTCTTC
TRBJ2-3,TRBV11-3,TRBD2,once,CASSSHSGRAGTQYF,TGTGCCAGCAGCTCTCATAGCGGGAGGGCCGGGACGCAGTATTTT
TRBJ2-3,TRBV4-1,TRBD1,NA,CASSQTPRQGGPDTQYF,TGCGCCAGCAGCCAGACGCCCCGACAGGGTGGCCCAGATACGCAGTATTTT
TRBJ1-3,TRBV10-2,NA,NA,CASSEPRQTNSGNTIYF,TGCGCCAGCAGTGAGCCTCGGCAGACAAACTCTGGAAACACCATATATTTT
TRBJ2-2,TRBV4-1,TRBD1,NA,CASSQPRDRNTGELFF,TGCGCCAGCAGCCAACCCCGGGACAGGAACACCGGGGAGCTGTTTTTT
TRBJ2-1,TRBV10-3,TRBD1,NA,CAISGTGGYNEQFF,TGTGCCATCAGTGGAACAGGGGGTTACAATGAGCAGTTCTTC
TRBJ2-7,TRBV5-1,TRBD2,NA,CASSLWPSGSYEQYF,TGCGCCAGCAGCTTGTGGCCTAGCGGGAGCTACGAGCAGTACTTC
TRBJ1-4,TRBV30,NA,few,CAWSEGGSEKLFF,TGTGCCTGGAGTGAAGGGGGTTCTGAAAAACTGTTTTTT
TRBJ1-5,TRBV19,TRBD1,NA,CAISDRVSNQPQHF,TGTGCCATCTCCGACAGGGTGAGCAATCAGCCCCAGCATTTT
TRBJ2-1,TRBV5-1,TRBD2,NA,CASSLPGLAGWSSYNEQFF,TGCGCCAGCAGCTTACCGGGACTAGCGGGTTGGAGCTCCTACAATGAGCAGTTCTTC
TRBJ2-5,TRBV10-3,TRBD2,NA,CAISDGTSELETQYF,TGTGCCATCAGTGACGGGACTAGCGAATTAGAGACCCAGTACTTC
TRBJ2-3,TRBV5-1,TRBD2,NA,CASSLGLAGYTDTQYF,TGCGCCAGCAGCTTGGGGCTAGCGGGCTACACAGATACGCAGTATTTT
TRBJ1-2,TRBV6-5,NA,NA,CASSYSRTRGYTF,TGTGCCAGCAGTTACTCTCGGACTAGAGGCTACACCTTC
TRBJ2-1,TRBV2,TRBD1,NA,CASSSPTGTGKRNEQFF,TGTGCCAGCAGCTCACCTACTGGGACAGGGAAACGGAATGAGCAGTTCTTC